This T cell receptor (beta chain) was retrieved from a study of T cell responses to AZD1222 COVID-19 vaccine. General study findings and limits: The number of AZD1222 recipients seropositive at baseline was only five to seven. Repertoire collection took place solely once the T cell response had peaked.

In regard to this clone: Its target is not known.

Data came from immunoSEQ multiplex PCR; TCRdb stores just in-frame clones and leaves some out. The sample has over 150,000 clones; about 88% are singletons. The receptor was derived from an adult in good health. The material sequenced was peripheral blood, taken on day 0 of AZD1222 vaccination.

The CDR3 region is CASSIRDSSYGYTF. CDR3 sequence (DNA): TGTGCCAGTAGTATACGGGACAGCTCCTATGGCTACACCTTC. The V and J genes are TRBV19 and TRBJ1-2; 7 nucleotides agree with TRBD1. The CDR3 is 14 amino acids. Germline CDR1 and CDR2: LNHDA and SQIVND (reference sequence). V lost 2 bases, J lost 4 bases, and 4 bases stayed unmatched.